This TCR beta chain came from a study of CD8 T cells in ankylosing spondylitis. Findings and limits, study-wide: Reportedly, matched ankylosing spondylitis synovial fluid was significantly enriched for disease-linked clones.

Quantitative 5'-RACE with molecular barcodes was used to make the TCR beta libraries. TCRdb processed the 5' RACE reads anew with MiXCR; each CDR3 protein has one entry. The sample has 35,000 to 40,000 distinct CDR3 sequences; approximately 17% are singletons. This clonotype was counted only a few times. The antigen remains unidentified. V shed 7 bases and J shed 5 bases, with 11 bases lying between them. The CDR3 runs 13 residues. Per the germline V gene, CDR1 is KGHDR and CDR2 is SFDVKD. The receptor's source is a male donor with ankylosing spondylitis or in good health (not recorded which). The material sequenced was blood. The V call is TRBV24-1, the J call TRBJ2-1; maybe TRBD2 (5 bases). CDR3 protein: CATRGAAHNEQFF. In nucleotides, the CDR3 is TGTGCCACCAGGGGAGCCGCCCACAATGAGCAGTTCTTC.